This T cell receptor (beta chain) emerged from a study of T cell responses to AZD1222 COVID-19 vaccine. Some clones are missing from TCRdb's copy, which holds only in-frame ones; the method was immunoSEQ multiplex PCR. The sample has some 170,000 clones, approximately 94% seen once. Between the trimmed V and J ends, which lost 2 bases and 14 bases, there was a span of 17 bases. The CDR3 sequence is 13 residues long. This specimen consisted of peripheral blood, obtained 28 days after the second AZD1222 dose. The rearrangement links TRBV12-3 or TRBV12-4 to TRBJ2-3; tentative D call: TRBD2 (6 bases). The source is an adult who received the AZD1222 COVID-19 vaccine. CDR3 loop: CASSLSTSVGLYF. The CDR3 DNA reads TGTGCCAGCAGTTTATCCACCTCCGTGGGACTGTATTTT.